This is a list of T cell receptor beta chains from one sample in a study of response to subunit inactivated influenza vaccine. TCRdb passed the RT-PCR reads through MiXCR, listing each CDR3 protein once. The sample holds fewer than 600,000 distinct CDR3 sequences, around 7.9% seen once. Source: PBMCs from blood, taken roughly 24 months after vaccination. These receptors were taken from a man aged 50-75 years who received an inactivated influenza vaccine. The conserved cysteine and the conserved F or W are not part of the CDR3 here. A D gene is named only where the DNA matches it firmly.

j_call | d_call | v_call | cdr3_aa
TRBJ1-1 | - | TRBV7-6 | ASSLRRGAEAF
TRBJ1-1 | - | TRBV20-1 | SARIGHQNTEAF
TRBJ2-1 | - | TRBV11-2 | ASNLGVLEQF
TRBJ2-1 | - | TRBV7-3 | ASSLLSSDPYNEQF
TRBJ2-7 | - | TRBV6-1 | ASRRDFNSYEQY
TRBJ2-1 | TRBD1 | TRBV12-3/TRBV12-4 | ASSNIGTGGYNEQF
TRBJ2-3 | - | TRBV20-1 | SATPFQGMFTDTQY
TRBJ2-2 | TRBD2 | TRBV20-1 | SARRGANTGELF
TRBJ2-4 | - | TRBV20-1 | SARTEGVGAKNIQY
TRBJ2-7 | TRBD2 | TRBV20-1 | SATGLAHSYEQY
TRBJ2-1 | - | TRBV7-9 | ASSPDRSAPLYNEQF
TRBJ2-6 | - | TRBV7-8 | ASSFGAPGANVLT
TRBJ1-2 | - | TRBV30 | AWQTGNGRYGYT
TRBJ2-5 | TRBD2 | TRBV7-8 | ASSLTAGGETQY
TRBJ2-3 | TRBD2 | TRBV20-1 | SAREVGADTQY
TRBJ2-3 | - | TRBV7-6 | ASSSGASFSTDTQY
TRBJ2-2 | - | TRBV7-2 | ASSRVSLSGELF
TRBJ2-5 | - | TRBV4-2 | ASSQGVVDEGETQY
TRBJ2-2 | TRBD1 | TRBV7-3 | ASTKGAGDTGELF
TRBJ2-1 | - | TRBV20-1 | SAPQAGSSYNEQF
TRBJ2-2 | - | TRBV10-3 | AISALGAGANTGELF
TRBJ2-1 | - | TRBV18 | ASSAGAWNEQF
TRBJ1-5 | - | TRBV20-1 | SASLAGKEQSQH
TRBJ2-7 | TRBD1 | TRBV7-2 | ASSLDDRASSYEQY
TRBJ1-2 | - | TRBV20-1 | SARDPRPPYGYT
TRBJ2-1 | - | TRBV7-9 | ASSLAGLGEQF
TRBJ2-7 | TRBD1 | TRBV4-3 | ASSQARGLNYEQY
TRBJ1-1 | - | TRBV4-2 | ASSHPRTGRGTEAF
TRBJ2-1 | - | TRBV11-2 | ASSLRTVSNEQF
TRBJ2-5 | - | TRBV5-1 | ASRGPEETQY
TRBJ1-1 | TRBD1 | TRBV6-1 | ASSRQGTTEAF
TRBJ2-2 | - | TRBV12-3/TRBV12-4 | ASCPSRGAPGVTGELF
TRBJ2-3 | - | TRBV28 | ASRGSYGSGTDTQY
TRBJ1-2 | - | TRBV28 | AILSGTSYGYT
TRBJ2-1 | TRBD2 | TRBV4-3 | ASSQVPGTTSYNEQF
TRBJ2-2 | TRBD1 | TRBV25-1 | ASSERQGHGNTGELF
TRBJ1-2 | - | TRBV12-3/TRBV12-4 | ASSKTANYGYT
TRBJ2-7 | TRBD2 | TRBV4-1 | ASSQGMRGARMEQY
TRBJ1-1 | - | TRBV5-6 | ASSFDVNTEAF
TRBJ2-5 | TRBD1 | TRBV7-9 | ASSLVGTGGQETQY
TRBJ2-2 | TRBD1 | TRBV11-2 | ASSLTFSGTGGNTGELF
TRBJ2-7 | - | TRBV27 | ASRGGGSYEQY
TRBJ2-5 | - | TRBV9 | ASSAGQPQETQY
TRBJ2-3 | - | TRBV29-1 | SVGWPEGSTDTQY
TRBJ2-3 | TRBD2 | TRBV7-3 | ASSPSSGSTDTQY
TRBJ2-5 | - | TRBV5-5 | ASSLGVGTEETQY
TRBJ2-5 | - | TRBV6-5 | ASSYRLGSQETQY
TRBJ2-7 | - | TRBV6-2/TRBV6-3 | ASSYRGVTDYEQY
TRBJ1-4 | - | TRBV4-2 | ASSQRTTNEKLF
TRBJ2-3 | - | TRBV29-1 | SVALGPTDTQY